This TCR beta chain came from a study of immune evolution from preneoplasia to lung adenocarcinoma. Study-level findings and limits: Normal lung had highest clonality; later lesions appeared denser, more diverse.

CDR3 size: 16 residues. Trimming removed 0 bases at V and 7 bases at J, with 18 bases between. Germline V gene lookup returns CDR1 LGHNA and CDR2 YNFKEQ. Each case's diagnosis was confirmed by two pathologists on H&E. Comment on this clone: Antigen: not known.

Repertoires were generated with immunoSEQ multiplex PCR, while TCRdb's copy carries only in-frame clones and drops some. The sample shows 14,000 or so clones, over 75% of them seen only once. The specimen was FFPE lung adenocarcinoma in situ tissue. This receptor was taken from a donor aged 70 or over with lung adenocarcinoma. The J gene is TRBJ1-1, the V gene TRBV4-2, with D maybe TRBD1 (5 bases). The CDR3 protein is CASSQDADSGTVEAFF. In nucleotides, the CDR3 is TGTGCCAGCAGCCAAGATGCCGACAGCGGCACCGTTGAAGCTTTCTTT.